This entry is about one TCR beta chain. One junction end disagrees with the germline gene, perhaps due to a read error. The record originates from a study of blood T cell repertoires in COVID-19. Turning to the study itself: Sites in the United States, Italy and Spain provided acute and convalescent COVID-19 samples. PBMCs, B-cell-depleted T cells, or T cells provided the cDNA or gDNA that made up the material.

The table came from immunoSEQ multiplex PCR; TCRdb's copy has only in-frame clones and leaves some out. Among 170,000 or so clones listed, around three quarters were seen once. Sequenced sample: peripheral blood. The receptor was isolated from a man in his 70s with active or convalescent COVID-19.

CDR3 in amino acids: CASSFRGATVYF. The CDR3 DNA follows: TGTGCCAGCAGTTTCAGGGGTGCAACGGTGTATTTC. The genes are TRBV6-5 and TRBJ2-7; possibly TRBD1 for D (6 bases). The germline V gene has CDR1 MNHEY and CDR2 SVGAGI. The CDR3 covers 12 residues.